The sample holds many counts of the clone carrying this TCR beta chain. Its antigen is still unknown. Germline V gene data show CDR1 as SQVTM and CDR2 as ANQGSEA. This CDR3 has 17 residues. The sample comes from a study of human T cells and chemical hapten exposure. For the study at large: Diphenylcyclopropenone doses were given weekly to the scalps of patients across the approximately 24-week study.

TCRdb re-analysed the RACE reads in MiXCR, keeping a single row per CDR3 protein. The sample holds around 380,000 distinct CDR3 sequences; about 4.4% are singletons and the top ten take under 2.5%. Time point specified: patch test 1, 2 weeks after DPC sensitization. Treatment noted: therapeutic diphenylcyclopropenone sensitization with weekly scalp DPC. Study-wide results and caveats: Significantly more large CDR3 similarity clusters arose among expanded TCRs than among controls. Having alopecia, the donors may differ immunologically from healthy people. No shift was seen in TCRs above 1 in 1000 frequency with DPC sensitization.

The clonotype comes from a woman aged 45-65 years with alopecia areata. Some clones in this sample may be carry-over from other donors' samples. The sequencing here drew on whole blood, taken in connection with sensitization to the hapten diphenylcyclopropenone (DPC). The V gene is TRBV29-1, the J gene TRBJ2-3, with 10 bases matching TRBD1. DNA of the CDR3: TGCAGTTCCATCCACCGGAGGACAGGGGGAACCTCTTCTACGCAGTATTTT. Translated: CSSIHRRTGGTSSTQYF.